A single T cell receptor beta chain is shown here with its context. This record comes from a study of blood T cell repertoires in COVID-19. Background on the study: The cDNA or gDNA used as material had been derived from T cells, B-cell-depleted T cells, or PBMCs.

As handled by the study authors: Nucleated cell counts were estimated from reference gene primer amplification. TCRdb keeps only in-frame clones here, not all; method: immunoSEQ multiplex PCR. V and J calls plus clone size are reproduced from that table; the DNA served to infer D and trimming. Here the sample spans 110,000 or so clones, 84% being singletons. The receptor's source is a woman aged 50 to 65 with acute or convalescent COVID-19. Sequencing input: peripheral blood.

CDR3 sequence reads: CASSLRRGTEAFF. The CDR3 nucleotides are TGTGCCAGCAGCTTGCGGAGAGGCACTGAAGCTTTCTTT. V and J are TRBV5-8 and TRBJ1-1; D gene ambiguous. The CDR3 spans 13 residues. The germline V and J ends were trimmed by 1 base and 4 bases, with 8 bases remaining between them. Germline V gives CDR1 SGHTS, CDR2 YDEGEE.